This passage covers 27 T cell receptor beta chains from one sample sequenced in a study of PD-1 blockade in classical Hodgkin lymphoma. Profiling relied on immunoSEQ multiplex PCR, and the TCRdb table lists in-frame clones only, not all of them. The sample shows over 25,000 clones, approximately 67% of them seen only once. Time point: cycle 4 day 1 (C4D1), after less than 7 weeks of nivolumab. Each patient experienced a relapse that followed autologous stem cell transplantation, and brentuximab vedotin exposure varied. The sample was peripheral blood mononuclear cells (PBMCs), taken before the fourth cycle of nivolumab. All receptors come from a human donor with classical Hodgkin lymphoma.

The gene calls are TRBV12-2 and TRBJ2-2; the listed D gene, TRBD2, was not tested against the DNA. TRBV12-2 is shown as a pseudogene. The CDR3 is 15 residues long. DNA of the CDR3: TGTGCAAGTCGCTCGAGGACTTGGGACACCGGGGAGCTGTTTTTT. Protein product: CASRSRTWDTGELFF.

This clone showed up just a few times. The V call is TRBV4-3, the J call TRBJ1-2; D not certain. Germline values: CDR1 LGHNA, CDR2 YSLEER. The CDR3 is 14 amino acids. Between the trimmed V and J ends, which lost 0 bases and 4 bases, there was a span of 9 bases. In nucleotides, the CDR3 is TGCGCCAGCAGCCAAGAGAAGGCCGGCTATGGCTACACCTTC. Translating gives CASSQEKAGYGYTF.

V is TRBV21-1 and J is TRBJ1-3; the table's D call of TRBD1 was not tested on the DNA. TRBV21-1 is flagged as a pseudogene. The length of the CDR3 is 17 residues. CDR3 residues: CASSKKKPQGSGNTIYF. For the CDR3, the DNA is TGTGCCAGCAGCAAAAAGAAACCTCAGGGGTCTGGAAACACCATATATTTT.

CDR3 protein: CASSSGELGNTIYF. The CDR3, as DNA: TGTGCCAGCAGCTCCGGGGAGTTGGGGAACACCATATATTTT. V and J are TRBV5-6 and TRBJ1-3, with D hard to call. This CDR3 contains 14 residues. Looked up from germline, CDR1 is SGHDT and CDR2 is YYEEEE. Trimming removed 3 bases at V and 7 bases at J, with 14 bases between.

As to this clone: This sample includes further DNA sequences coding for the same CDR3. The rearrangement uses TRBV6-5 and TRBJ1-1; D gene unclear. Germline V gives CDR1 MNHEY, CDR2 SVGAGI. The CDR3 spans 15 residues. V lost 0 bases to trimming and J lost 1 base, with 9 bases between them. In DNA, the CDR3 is TGTGCCAGCAGTTACTCTGGAGCGGGGAACACTGAAGCTTTCTTT. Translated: CASSYSGAGNTEAFF.

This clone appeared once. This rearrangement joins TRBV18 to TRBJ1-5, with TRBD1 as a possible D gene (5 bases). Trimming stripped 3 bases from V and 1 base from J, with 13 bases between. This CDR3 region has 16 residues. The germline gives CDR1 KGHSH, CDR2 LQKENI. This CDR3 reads CASSPVTGGSNQPQHF. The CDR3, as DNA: TGTGCCAGCTCACCCGTCACAGGAGGAAGCAATCAGCCCCAGCATTTT.

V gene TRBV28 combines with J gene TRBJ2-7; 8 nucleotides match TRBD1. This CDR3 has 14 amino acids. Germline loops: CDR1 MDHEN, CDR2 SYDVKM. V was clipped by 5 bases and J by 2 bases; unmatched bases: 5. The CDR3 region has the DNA TGTGCCAGCAGTCCGGGACAGGCGACCTACGAGCAGTACTTC. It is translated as CASSPGQATYEQYF. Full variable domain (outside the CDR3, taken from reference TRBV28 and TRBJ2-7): DVKVTQSSRYLVKRTGEKVFLECVQDMDHENMFWYRQDPGLGLRLIYFSYDVKMKEKGDIPEGYSVSREKKERFSLILESASTNQTSMYLCASSPGQATYEQYFGPGTRLTVT.

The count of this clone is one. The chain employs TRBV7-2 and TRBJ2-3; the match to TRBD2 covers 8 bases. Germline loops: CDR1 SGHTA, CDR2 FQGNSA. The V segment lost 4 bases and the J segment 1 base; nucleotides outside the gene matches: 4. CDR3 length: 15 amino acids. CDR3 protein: CASSSGTRGTDTQYF. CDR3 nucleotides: TGTGCCAGCAGCTCCGGGACTAGGGGCACAGATACGCAGTATTTT.

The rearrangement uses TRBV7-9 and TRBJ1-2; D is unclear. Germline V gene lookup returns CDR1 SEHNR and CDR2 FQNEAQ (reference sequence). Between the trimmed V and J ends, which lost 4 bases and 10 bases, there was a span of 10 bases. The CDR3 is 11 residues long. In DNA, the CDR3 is TGTGCCAGCAGCTCCGAGGGATTCTACACCTTC. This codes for CASSSEGFYTF.

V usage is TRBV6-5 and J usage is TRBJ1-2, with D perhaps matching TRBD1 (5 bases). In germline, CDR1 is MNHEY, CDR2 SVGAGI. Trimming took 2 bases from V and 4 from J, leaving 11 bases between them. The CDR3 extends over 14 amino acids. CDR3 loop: CASSYLEGTYGYTF. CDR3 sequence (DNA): TGTGCCAGCAGTTACCTAGAGGGGACCTATGGCTACACCTTC.

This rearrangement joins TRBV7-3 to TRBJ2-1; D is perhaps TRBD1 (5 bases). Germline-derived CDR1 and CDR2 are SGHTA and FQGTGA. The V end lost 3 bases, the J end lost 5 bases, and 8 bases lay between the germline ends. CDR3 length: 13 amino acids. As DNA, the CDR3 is TGTGCCAGCAGCTTGGGGCCTAACAATGAGCAGTTCTTC. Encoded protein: CASSLGPNNEQFF.

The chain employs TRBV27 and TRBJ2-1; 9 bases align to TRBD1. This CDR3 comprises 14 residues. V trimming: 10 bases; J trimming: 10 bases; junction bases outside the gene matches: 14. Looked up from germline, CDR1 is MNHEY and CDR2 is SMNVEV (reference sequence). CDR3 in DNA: TGTGCCACCCACCCCGGGACAGGGCATGGGGAGCAGTTCTTC. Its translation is CATHPGTGHGEQFF.

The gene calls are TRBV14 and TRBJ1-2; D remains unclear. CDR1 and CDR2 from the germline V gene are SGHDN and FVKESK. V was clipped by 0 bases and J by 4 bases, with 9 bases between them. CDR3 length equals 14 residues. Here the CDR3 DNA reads TGTGCCAGCAGCCAAGACAGGTTAAGCTATGGCTACACCTTC. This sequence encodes CASSQDRLSYGYTF.

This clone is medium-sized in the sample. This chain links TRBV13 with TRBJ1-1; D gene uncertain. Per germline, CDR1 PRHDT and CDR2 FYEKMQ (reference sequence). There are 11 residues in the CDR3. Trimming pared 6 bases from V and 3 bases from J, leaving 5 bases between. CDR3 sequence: CASRYDTEAFF. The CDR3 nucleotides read TGTGCCAGCAGATACGACACTGAAGCTTTCTTT.

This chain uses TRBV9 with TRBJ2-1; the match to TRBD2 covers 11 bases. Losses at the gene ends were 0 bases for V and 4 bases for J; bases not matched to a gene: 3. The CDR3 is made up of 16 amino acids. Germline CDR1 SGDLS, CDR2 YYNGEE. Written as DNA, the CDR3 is TGTGCCAGCAGCGTAGAGGGACTAGCGGATTACAATGAGCAGTTCTTC. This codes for CASSVEGLADYNEQFF.

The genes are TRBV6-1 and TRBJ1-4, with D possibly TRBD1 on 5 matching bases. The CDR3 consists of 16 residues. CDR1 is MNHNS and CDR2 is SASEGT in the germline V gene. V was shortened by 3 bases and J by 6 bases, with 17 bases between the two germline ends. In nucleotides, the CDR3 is TGTGCCAGCAGTGAGTGGATACAGGAGGCGGATGAAAAACTGTTTTTT. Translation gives CASSEWIQEADEKLFF.

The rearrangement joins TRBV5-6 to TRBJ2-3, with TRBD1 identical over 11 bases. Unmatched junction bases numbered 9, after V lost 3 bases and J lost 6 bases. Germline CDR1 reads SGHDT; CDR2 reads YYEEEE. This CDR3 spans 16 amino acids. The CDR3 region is CASSSIRTGGVDTQYF. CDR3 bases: TGTGCCAGCAGCTCAATCCGGACAGGGGGCGTGGATACGCAGTATTTT.

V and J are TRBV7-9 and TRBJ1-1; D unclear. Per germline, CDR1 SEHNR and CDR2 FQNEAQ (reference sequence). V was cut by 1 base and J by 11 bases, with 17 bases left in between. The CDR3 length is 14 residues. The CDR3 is CASSLEEIRPGAFF. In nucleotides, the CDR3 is TGTGCCAGCAGCTTAGAAGAGATCCGCCCTGGGGCTTTCTTT.

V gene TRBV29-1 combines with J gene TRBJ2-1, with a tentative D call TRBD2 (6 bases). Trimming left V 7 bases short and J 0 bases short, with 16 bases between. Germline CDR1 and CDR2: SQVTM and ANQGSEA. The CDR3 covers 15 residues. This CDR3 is CSASRAGSSYNEQFF. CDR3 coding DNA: TGCAGCGCTTCCAGGGCGGGAAGCTCCTACAATGAGCAGTTCTTC.

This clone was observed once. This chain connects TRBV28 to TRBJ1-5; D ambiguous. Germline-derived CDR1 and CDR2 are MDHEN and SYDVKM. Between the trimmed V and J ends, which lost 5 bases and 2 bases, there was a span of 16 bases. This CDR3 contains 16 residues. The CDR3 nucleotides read TGTGCCAGCAGTAATTTAGTGCGGGGAGGCAATCAGCCCCAGCATTTT. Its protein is CASSNLVRGGNQPQHF.

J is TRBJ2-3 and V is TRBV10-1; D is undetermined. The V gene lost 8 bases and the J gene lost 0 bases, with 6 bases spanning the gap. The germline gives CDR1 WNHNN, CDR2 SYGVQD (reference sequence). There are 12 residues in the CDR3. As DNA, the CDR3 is TGCGCCAGCCCTTTGAGCACAGATACGCAGTATTTT. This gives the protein CASPLSTDTQYF.

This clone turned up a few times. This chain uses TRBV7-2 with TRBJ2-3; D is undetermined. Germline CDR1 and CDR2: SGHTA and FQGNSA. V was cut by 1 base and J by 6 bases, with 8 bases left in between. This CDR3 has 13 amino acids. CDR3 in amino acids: CASSLGVGDTQYF. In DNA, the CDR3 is TGTGCCAGCAGCTTAGGGGTAGGGGATACGCAGTATTTT. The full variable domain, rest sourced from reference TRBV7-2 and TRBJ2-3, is GAGVSQSPSNKVTEKGKDVELRCDPISGHTALYWYRQSLGQGLEFLIYFQGNSAPDKSGLPSDRFSAERTGGSVSTLTIQRTQQEDSAVYLCASSLGVGDTQYFGPGTRLTVL.

This CDR3 is CASSYGSGEYNEQFF. DNA for the CDR3: TGTGCCAGCAGTTACGGTAGCGGGGAGTACAATGAGCAGTTCTTC. J is TRBJ2-1 and V is TRBV6-6, with 8 positions matching TRBD2. The CDR3 runs 15 residues. With 2 bases clipped from V and 4 bases from J, the junction kept 4 bases outside the gene matches. CDR1 is MNHNY and CDR2 is SVGAGI in the germline V gene (reference sequence).

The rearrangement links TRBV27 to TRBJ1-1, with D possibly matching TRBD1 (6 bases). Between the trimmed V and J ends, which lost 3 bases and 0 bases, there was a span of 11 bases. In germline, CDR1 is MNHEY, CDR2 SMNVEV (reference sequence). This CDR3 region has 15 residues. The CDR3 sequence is CASSLFAGVNTEAFF. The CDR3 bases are TGTGCCAGCAGTTTGTTTGCAGGGGTGAACACTGAAGCTTTCTTT.

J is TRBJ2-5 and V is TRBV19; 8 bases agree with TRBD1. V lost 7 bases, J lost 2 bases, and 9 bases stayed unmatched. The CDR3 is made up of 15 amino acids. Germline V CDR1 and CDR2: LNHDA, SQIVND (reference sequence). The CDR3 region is CASTATWTGQETQYF. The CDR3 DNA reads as TGTGCCAGTACCGCCACTTGGACAGGGCAAGAGACCCAGTACTTC.

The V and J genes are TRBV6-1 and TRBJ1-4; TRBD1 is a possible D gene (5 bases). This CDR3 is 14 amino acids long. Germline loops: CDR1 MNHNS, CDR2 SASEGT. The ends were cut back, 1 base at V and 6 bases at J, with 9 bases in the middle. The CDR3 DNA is TGTGCCAGCAGTGAAGTTAGAGGGGATGAAAAACTGTTTTTT. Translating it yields CASSEVRGDEKLFF.

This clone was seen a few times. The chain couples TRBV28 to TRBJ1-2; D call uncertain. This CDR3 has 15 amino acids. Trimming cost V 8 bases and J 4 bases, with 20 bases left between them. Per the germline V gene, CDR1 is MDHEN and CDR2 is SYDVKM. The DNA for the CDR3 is TGTGCCAGCCGGAGTATGGGCGTTACCCTCTATGGCTACACCTTC. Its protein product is CASRSMGVTLYGYTF.